These 17 T cell receptor beta chains share one sample of origin, sequenced in a study of sequential checkpoint blockade in melanoma (dated 2019 in TCRdb). The method was the immunoSEQ multiplex PCR assay. TCRdb holds this immuneACCESS table with in-frame rearrangements only. Some clones are missing; in checked studies, unresolved V genes explain under half, and the rest has no known cause. This sample is represented by about 32,000 clones; 82% of them were singletons. The ten most abundant clones make up about 18% of the sample. Taken with the paper, the label for treatment or condition translates to: randomized to nivolumab then ipilimumab (arm A) or the reverse (arm B). This material consisted of CD8+ T cells sorted from blood (inferred from file names), taken from a patient given nivolumab and ipilimumab in sequence. These TCRs come from a human donor with melanoma.

The rearrangement joins TRBV4-1 to TRBJ2-1; 9 bases are a match to TRBD2. V lost 1 base and J lost 9; bases outside the gene matches: 7. The CDR3 is made up of 15 amino acids. Looked up from germline, CDR1 is MGHRA and CDR2 is YSYEKL. Here the CDR3 reads CASSQVLAGGLEQFF. CDR3 sequence (DNA): TGCGCCAGCAGCCAAGTTCTGGCGGGAGGGCTTGAGCAGTTCTTC.

The gene calls are TRBV6-6 and TRBJ2-7; maybe TRBD2 (6 bases). V lost 2 bases and J 4 bases, leaving 9 bases between the germline ends. The CDR3 covers 13 residues. Germline V gene lookup returns CDR1 MNHNY and CDR2 SVGAGI (reference sequence). Written as DNA, the CDR3 is TGTGCCAGCAGTTACCCAGGGACTTACGAGCAGTACTTC. The encoded protein is CASSYPGTYEQYF.

The CDR3 sequence is CASRAGTGEREPQHF. In nucleotides, the CDR3 is TGCGCCAGCAGGGCCGGGACAGGGGAAAGAGAGCCCCAGCATTTT. The rearrangement uses TRBV5-1 and TRBJ1-5; 10 nucleotides agree with TRBD1. CDR1 and CDR2 (germline): SGHRS, YFSETQ. Trimming cost V 5 bases and J 8 bases; bases outside gene matches: 10. The CDR3 spans 15 residues.

This chain uses TRBV5-1 with TRBJ1-1, with 8 bases matching TRBD1. The germline V gene has CDR1 SGHRS and CDR2 YFSETQ. This CDR3 is built from 15 residues. Losses at the gene ends were 4 bases for V and 4 bases for J; bases not matched to a gene: 9. CDR3 protein: CASSTRTGFFTEAFF. The CDR3 DNA reads as TGCGCCAGCAGCACCCGGACAGGGTTTTTCACTGAAGCTTTCTTT.

This rearrangement joins TRBV28 to TRBJ2-7; 13 nucleotides align to TRBD2. With V trimmed by 3 bases and J by 1 base, 12 bases remained unmatched. This CDR3 is built from 19 residues. Germline lookup yields CDR1 MDHEN and CDR2 SYDVKM. The CDR3, as DNA: TGTGCCAGCAGTTTCCCTACTAGCGGGAGGGCTTTAAATTCCTACGAGCAGTACTTC. Translated: CASSFPTSGRALNSYEQYF. Full variable domain (missing parts from reference TRBV28 and TRBJ2-7): DVKVTQSSRYLVKRTGEKVFLECVQDMDHENMFWYRQDPGLGLRLIYFSYDVKMKEKGDIPEGYSVSREKKERFSLILESASTNQTSMYLCASSFPTSGRALNSYEQYFGPGTRLTVT.

V is TRBV27 and J is TRBJ1-2, with 8 bases fitting TRBD1. The CDR3 runs to 19 residues. Germline CDR1 and CDR2: MNHEY and SMNVEV (reference sequence). V shed 2 bases and J 3 bases; nucleotides not matched to a gene: 17. The CDR3 loop is CASSLNRRTRTGLHYGYTF. The CDR3 bases are TGTGCCAGCAGTTTAAATCGACGGACCCGGACAGGGTTACACTATGGCTACACCTTC.

The chain couples TRBV11-2 to TRBJ2-7; 8 bases match TRBD2. The CDR3 consists of 16 residues. Germline values: CDR1 SGHAT, CDR2 FQNNGV. The V segment lost 1 base and the J segment 4 bases; nucleotides outside the gene matches: 9. The CDR3 nucleotides are TGTGCCAGCAGCTTAGGGCGCGGGGGGATCACGTACGAGCAGTACTTC. This sequence encodes CASSLGRGGITYEQYF.

This clone was recorded only once. This sequence joins TRBV9 and TRBJ2-1; 10 bases are shared with TRBD2. Per the germline V gene, CDR1 is SGDLS and CDR2 is YYNGEE. V shed 1 base and J 4 bases; nucleotides not matched to a gene: 5. CDR3 length: 16 residues. CDR3 in DNA: TGTGCCAGCAGCGTAAGCGGGAGGGGATTTTACAATGAGCAGTTCTTC. Protein: CASSVSGRGFYNEQFF.

The chain couples TRBV30 to TRBJ1-1, with a tentative D call TRBD1 (5 bases). There are 14 residues in the CDR3. V was shortened by 3 bases and J by 1 base, with 12 bases between the two germline ends. CDR1 and CDR2 from the germline V gene are GTSNPN and SVGIG (reference sequence). The CDR3 DNA reads TGTGCCTGGAGGGGGCCCTGGGGGAACACTGAAGCTTTCTTT. It yields the protein CAWRGPWGNTEAFF.

The chain carries TRBV19 and TRBJ1-1; 7 positions agree with TRBD1. V lost 3 bases and J lost 10; bases outside the gene matches: 20. There are 17 residues in the CDR3. CDR1 LNHDA and CDR2 SQIVND come from the germline V gene (reference sequence). The CDR3 region has the DNA TGTGCCAGTAGTATGTGGTTGGGGGACAGTACAAACCATAGAGCTTTCTTT. It codes for CASSMWLGDSTNHRAFF.

The chain joins TRBV5-4 to TRBJ2-1, with D tentatively TRBD1 (6 bases). V was trimmed by 4 bases and J by 2 bases, leaving 19 bases between them. The CDR3 runs to 17 residues. Germline CDR1 and CDR2: SGHNT and YYREEE (reference sequence). CDR3 bases: TGTGCCAGCAGCGCAGGGGCCCCCGGGACGGCCTACAATGAGCAGTTCTTC. Amino acid sequence: CASSAGAPGTAYNEQFF.

The chain is built from TRBV10-1 and TRBJ2-2, with 9 nucleotides matching TRBD1. This CDR3 is 14 amino acids long. Trimming at V came to 7 bases and at J to 4 bases, leaving 4 bases not matched to a gene. Germline V CDR1 and CDR2: WNHNN, SYGVQD (reference sequence). CDR3 in DNA: TGCGCCAGCACCCAGACAGGGGGCACCGGGGAGCTGTTTTTT. Translation gives CASTQTGGTGELFF.

The rearrangement links TRBV9 to TRBJ1-1; D gene uncertain. Deletions cut 4 bases from V and 2 bases from J, with 6 bases between. Germline V lookup: CDR1 SGDLS, CDR2 YYNGEE. The CDR3 extends over 12 amino acids. CDR3 DNA sequence: TGTGCCAGCAGCCATAGTAACACTGAAGCTTTCTTT. This codes for CASSHSNTEAFF.

This clone appeared a single time. The rearrangement links TRBV4-3 to TRBJ2-7, with D possibly being TRBD1 (6 bases). The CDR3 loop spans 16 amino acids. Germline V gene sequence: CDR1 LGHNA, CDR2 YSLEER. V gave up 0 bases and J gave up 4 bases, with 16 bases separating them. The CDR3 is CASSQEGWGHQYEQYF. CDR3 nucleotide sequence: TGCGCCAGCAGCCAAGAGGGCTGGGGACATCAGTACGAGCAGTACTTC.

The chain combines TRBV10-1 with TRBJ1-1, with no clear D. This CDR3 comprises 13 residues. V lost 5 bases, J lost 1 base, and 8 bases lay in between. CDR1 is WNHNN, CDR2 SYGVQD, per germline (reference sequence). CDR3 in DNA: TGCGCCAGCAGTAGGAGTGCGAACACTGAAGCTTTCTTT. Translating it yields CASSRSANTEAFF.

The CDR3 spells CASGTDYYGYTF. The CDR3 DNA follows: TGTGCCAGCGGGACAGATTACTATGGCTACACCTTC. The gene calls are TRBV13 and TRBJ1-2; 7 bases are a match to TRBD1. Trimming took 8 bases from V and 3 from J; bases not matched to a gene: 3. Germline-derived CDR1 and CDR2 are PRHDT and FYEKMQ (reference sequence). The length of the CDR3 is 12 residues.

V is TRBV6-1 and J is TRBJ2-7; 7 bases fit TRBD2. From germline, CDR1 is MNHNS and CDR2 SASEGT. V shed 10 bases and J 6 bases; nucleotides not matched to a gene: 6. The CDR3 consists of 11 residues. CDR3 DNA: TGTGCCAATGGGGGGGAGCCCGAGCAGTACTTC. Protein product: CANGGEPEQYF.